Many counts were recorded for the clone carrying this T cell receptor (beta chain). The sample originates from a study of T-cell reconstitution after alpha-beta-depleted transplantation in children. V lost 6 bases and J lost 11, with 17 bases in between. CDR3 length: 14 residues. Per the germline V gene, CDR1 is SNHLY and CDR2 is FYNNEI. The authors prepared the TCRbeta library with unique molecular identifiers. TCRdb re-analysed the PCR reads in MiXCR, keeping a single row per CDR3 protein. This sample yields hundreds of thousands of distinct CDR3 sequences, of which around 12% are seen a single time; roughly 2.8% belongs to the top ten.

The sample in question was PBMCs from the stem cell graft donor, obtained from the stem cell graft. The origin of this receptor is a human donor who donated a stem cell graft to a child with acute lymphoblastic leukemia. The chain links TRBV2 to TRBJ1-6; D may be TRBD1 (5 bases). The CDR3 nucleotides are TGTGCCAGCAGCCCGGACGGGGGAGCGACACCCCTCCACTTT. It yields the protein CASSPDGGATPLHF.